The subject of this entry is one TCR beta chain. Other nucleotide sequences in the sample specify the same CDR3. The data derive from a study of blood T cell repertoires in COVID-19. Two negative PCRs, clearance, or symptom resolution were required of recovered Cohort 3 donors. In the original processing: Amplification with reference gene primers provided the estimates of nucleated cell counts. Here immunoSEQ multiplex PCR was the method, and the copy in TCRdb shows in-frame clones only, minus some. V and J calls and clone size come straight from that table; D and trimming were deduced from the DNA. Among 180,000 or so clones listed, around four fifths were seen once. CDR3 length equals 14 residues. V dropped 4 bases and J dropped 2; count of bases not matched to a gene: 1. Germline V gene data show CDR1 as LGHDT and CDR2 as YNNKEL (reference sequence).

Sequenced: PBMCs or T cells enriched from blood (not recorded which). This TCR came from a woman aged 55-70 years who had recovered from COVID-19. This chain joins TRBV3-1 (or the pseudogene TRBV3-2) and TRBJ1-4; 7 bases align to TRBD1. The CDR3, as DNA: TGTGCCAGCAGCCTACAGGGGACTAATGAAAAACTGTTTTTT. Translating it yields CASSLQGTNEKLFF.